This TCR beta chain was captured by sequencing in a study of cytomegalovirus exposure and HLA in healthy donors. Trimming cost V 0 bases and J 2 bases, with 17 bases left between them. Germline V gene data show CDR1 as LGHNA and CDR2 as YSLEER. The CDR3 is made up of 17 amino acids. This clone was seen once. PCR amplification relied on 60 Vbeta primers (plus 13 Jbeta primers). Here immunoSEQ multiplex PCR was the method, and the copy in TCRdb shows in-frame clones only, minus some. This table holds around 160,000 clones, under 70% found once. The sample was PBMCs. This clonotype originated in a woman aged 40 to 50 in good health and CMV-seropositive. The genes are TRBV4-3 and TRBJ2-7, with D possibly matching TRBD1 (5 bases). CDR3 in DNA: TGCGCCAGCAGCCAAGAGGTTTGGACAATGGGGCCCTACGAGCAGTACTTC. Its translation is CASSQEVWTMGPYEQYF.